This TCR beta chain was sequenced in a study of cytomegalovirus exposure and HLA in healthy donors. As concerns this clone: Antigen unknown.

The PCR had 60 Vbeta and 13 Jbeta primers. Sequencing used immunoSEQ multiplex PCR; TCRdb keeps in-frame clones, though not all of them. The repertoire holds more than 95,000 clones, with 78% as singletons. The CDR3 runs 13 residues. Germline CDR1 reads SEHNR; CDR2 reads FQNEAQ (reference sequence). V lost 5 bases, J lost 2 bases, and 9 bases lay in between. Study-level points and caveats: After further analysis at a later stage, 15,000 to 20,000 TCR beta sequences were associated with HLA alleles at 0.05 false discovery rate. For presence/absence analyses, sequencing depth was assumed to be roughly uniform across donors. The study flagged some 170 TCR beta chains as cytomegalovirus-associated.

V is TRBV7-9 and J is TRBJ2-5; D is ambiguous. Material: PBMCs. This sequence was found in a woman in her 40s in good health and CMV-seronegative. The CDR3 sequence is CASSPSRQETQYF. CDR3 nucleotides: TGTGCCAGCAGCCCCTCGCGGCAAGAGACCCAGTACTTC.